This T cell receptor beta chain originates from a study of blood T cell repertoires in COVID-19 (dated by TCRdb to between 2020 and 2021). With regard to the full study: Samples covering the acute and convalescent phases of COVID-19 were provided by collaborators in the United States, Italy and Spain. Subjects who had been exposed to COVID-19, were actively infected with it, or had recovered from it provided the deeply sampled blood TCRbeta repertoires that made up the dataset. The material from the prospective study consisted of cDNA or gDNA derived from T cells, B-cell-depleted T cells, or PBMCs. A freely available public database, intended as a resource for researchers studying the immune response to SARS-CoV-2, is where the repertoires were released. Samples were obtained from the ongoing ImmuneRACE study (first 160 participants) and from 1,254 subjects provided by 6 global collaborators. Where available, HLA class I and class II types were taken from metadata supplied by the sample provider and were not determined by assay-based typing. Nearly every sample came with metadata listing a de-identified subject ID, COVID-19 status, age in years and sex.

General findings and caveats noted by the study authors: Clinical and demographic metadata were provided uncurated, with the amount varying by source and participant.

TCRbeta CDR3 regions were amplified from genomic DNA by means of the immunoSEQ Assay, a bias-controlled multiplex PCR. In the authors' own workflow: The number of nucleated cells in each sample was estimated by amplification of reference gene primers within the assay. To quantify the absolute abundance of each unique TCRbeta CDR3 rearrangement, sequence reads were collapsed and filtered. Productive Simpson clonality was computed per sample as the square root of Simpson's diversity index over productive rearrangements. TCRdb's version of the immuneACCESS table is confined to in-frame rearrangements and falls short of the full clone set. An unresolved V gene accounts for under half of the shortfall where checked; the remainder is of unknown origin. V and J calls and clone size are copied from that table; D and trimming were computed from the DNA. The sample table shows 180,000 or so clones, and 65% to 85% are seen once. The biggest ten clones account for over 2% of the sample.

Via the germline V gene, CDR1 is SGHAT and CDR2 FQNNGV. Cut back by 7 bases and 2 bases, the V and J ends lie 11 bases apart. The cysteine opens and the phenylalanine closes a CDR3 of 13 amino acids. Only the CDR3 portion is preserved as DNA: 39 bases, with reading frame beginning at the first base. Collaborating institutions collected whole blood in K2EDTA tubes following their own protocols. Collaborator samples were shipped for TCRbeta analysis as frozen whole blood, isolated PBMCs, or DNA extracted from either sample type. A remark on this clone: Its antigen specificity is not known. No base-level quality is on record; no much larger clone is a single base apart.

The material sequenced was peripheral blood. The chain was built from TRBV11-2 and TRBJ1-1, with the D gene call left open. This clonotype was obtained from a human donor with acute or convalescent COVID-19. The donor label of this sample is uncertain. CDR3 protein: CASTLRGNTEAFF. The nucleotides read TGTGCCAGCACCCTACGGGGTAACACTGAAGCTTTCTTT.